The 31 T cell receptor beta chains below come from one sample, sequenced in a study of blood T cell repertoires in COVID-19. TCRdb's copy holds only in-frame clones and misses some; the assay was immunoSEQ multiplex PCR. The sample has 150,000 to 200,000 clones, roughly 81% seen once. The sequenced sample was peripheral blood. These receptors were taken from a woman aged 80 or older with COVID-19, enrolled during active disease.

CDR3 residues: CASSPGTGRLYTGELFF. The DNA of the CDR3 is TGTGCCAGCAGCCCCGGGACAGGGAGATTATACACCGGGGAGCTGTTTTTT. This rearrangement joins TRBV11-3 to TRBJ2-2, with 9 bases fitting TRBD1. V dropped 5 bases and J dropped 3; count of bases not matched to a gene: 10. Per the germline V gene, CDR1 is SGHNT and CDR2 is YENEEA. The CDR3 runs to 17 residues.

The chain carries TRBV2 and TRBJ2-7; 10 nucleotides match TRBD2. The V gene's germline CDR1 is SNHLY and CDR2 FYNNEI. There are 14 residues in the CDR3. The V segment lost 7 bases and the J segment 1 base; nucleotides outside the gene matches: 4. The CDR3 DNA sequence: TGTGCCAGCACGGGGACTAGCGTATCCTACGAGCAGTACTTC. Translation: CASTGTSVSYEQYF.

The rearrangement links TRBV5-4 to TRBJ2-5, with D tentatively TRBD1 (5 bases). The CDR3 length is 14 residues. Germline loops: CDR1 SGHNT, CDR2 YYREEE (reference sequence). The V and J ends lost 0 bases and 10 bases respectively, with 16 bases between them. CDR3 nucleotides: TGTGCCAGCAGCTTGGGGGGCACCGGGTGGGTCCAGTACTTC. It encodes CASSLGGTGWVQYF.

Remarks on this clone: One end of the junction does not line up with germline, which may come from a read error. The chain recombines TRBV5-1 with TRBJ2-3, with a weak D call TRBD2 (6 bases). Germline CDR1 SGHRS, CDR2 YFSETQ. This CDR3 comprises 16 residues. CDR3: CASSLEGTPRGDAQYF. The CDR3 DNA is TGCGCCAGCAGCTTGGAGGGGACTCCAAGGGGAGATGCGCAGTATTTT.

V gene TRBV5-1 combines with J gene TRBJ1-1; D is possibly TRBD1 (6 bases). Trimming pared 5 bases from V and 1 base from J, leaving 15 bases between. Germline CDR1 reads SGHRS; CDR2 reads YFSETQ. This CDR3 region has 15 residues. The CDR3 here is CASRNRDKGNTEAFF. Written as DNA, the CDR3 is TGCGCCAGCAGAAACCGGGACAAGGGGAACACTGAAGCTTTCTTT.

This clone came up a few times. The V call is TRBV28, the J call TRBJ1-4; 7 nucleotides match TRBD1. V lost 1 base and J lost 13; bases outside the gene matches: 12. The CDR3 totals 15 residues. Germline assignment: CDR1 MDHEN and CDR2 SYDVKM. The DNA for the CDR3 is TGTGCCAGCAGTTTATCCCCGGGACAGATGAAAAGACTGTTTTTT. Amino acids: CASSLSPGQMKRLFF. The full variable domain, its missing parts supplied by reference TRBV28 and TRBJ1-4, is DVKVTQSSRYLVKRTGEKVFLECVQDMDHENMFWYRQDPGLGLRLIYFSYDVKMKEKGDIPEGYSVSREKKERFSLILESASTNQTSMYLCASSLSPGQMKRLFFGSGTQLSVL.

In its sample, this clone was seen once. The rearrangement uses TRBV5-8 and TRBJ1-1, with 8 bases fitting TRBD1. This CDR3 spans 12 amino acids. CDR1 SGHTS and CDR2 YDEGEE come from the germline V gene. The trim removed 5 bases at V and 7 bases at J, leaving 4 bases unmatched. The CDR3 DNA reads TGTGCCAGCAGACTAGGACAGGGTGAAGCTTTCTTT. Residues: CASRLGQGEAFF.

The chain recombines TRBV18 with TRBJ2-1; a weak D match, TRBD2 (6 bases). This CDR3 is built from 16 residues. The V end was cut by 8 bases, the J end by 0 bases, with 17 bases between. The germline CDR1 and CDR2 sequences are KGHSH and LQKENI. CDR3 sequence reads: CASGGGAESSYNEQFF. Here the CDR3 DNA reads TGTGCCAGCGGAGGAGGGGCAGAGAGCTCCTACAATGAGCAGTTCTTC.

V gene TRBV7-9 combines with J gene TRBJ2-2; 8 bases align to TRBD2. The germline V gene has CDR1 SEHNR and CDR2 FQNEAQ (reference sequence). The CDR3 spans 17 residues. The J segment lost 4 bases and the V segment lost 0 bases, leaving 7 bases of the junction unmatched. The CDR3 protein is CASSLAVSGTFTGELFF. DNA of the CDR3: TGTGCCAGCAGCTTAGCAGTTAGCGGGACCTTCACCGGGGAGCTGTTTTTT.

The chain couples TRBV2 to TRBJ2-1, with TRBD1 matching 8 bases. V gave up 6 bases and J gave up 0 bases; unmatched junction bases: 1. This CDR3 comprises 14 residues. Germline V CDR1 and CDR2: SNHLY, FYNNEI. The CDR3 DNA reads TGTGCCAGCAGAGGACAGGGCTCCTACAATGAGCAGTTCTTC. Its protein product is CASRGQGSYNEQFF. The entire variable domain, with the rest obtained from reference TRBV2 and TRBJ2-1, is as follows: EPEVTQTPSHQVTQMGQEVILRCVPISNHLYFYWYRQILGQKVEFLVSFYNNEISEKSEIFDDQFSVERPDGSNFTLKIRSTKLEDSAMYFCASRGQGSYNEQFFGPGTRLTVL.

The chain employs TRBV20-1 and TRBJ1-1, with unresolved D. The germline CDR1 and CDR2 sequences are DFQATT and SNEGSKA (reference sequence). V shed 4 bases and J shed 10 bases, with 10 bases lying between them. This CDR3 is built from 10 residues. The chain's CDR3 is CSATPGLAFF. The CDR3 DNA reads as TGCAGTGCTACCCCCGGGTTAGCTTTCTTT.

Remarks on this clone: The junction and the germline gene differ at one end; a read error may be behind it. V gene TRBV7-7 combines with J gene TRBJ2-2; 13 bases are a match to TRBD2. This CDR3 has 16 amino acids. In germline, CDR1 is SSHAT, CDR2 FNYEAQ (reference sequence). CDR3 amino acids: CASSRGLAGVTGELFF. In DNA, the CDR3 is TGTGCTAGCAGCCGTGGACTAGCGGGAGTAACCGGGGAGCTGTTTTTT.

The V call is TRBV19, the J call TRBJ1-3; the match to TRBD1 covers 7 bases. Germline V CDR1 and CDR2: LNHDA, SQIVND (reference sequence). V shed 7 bases, J shed 4 bases, and the junction held 10 bases outside the gene matches. This CDR3 comprises 15 residues. CDR3 sequence: CASTLLTGPGNTIYF. CDR3 DNA: TGTGCCAGTACCCTTCTGACAGGGCCAGGAAACACCATATATTTT.

The chain employs TRBV5-1 and TRBJ2-1; TRBD2 matches 13 bases. Unmatched junction bases numbered 20, after V lost 0 bases and J lost 8 bases. There are 21 residues in the CDR3. The germline gives CDR1 SGHRS, CDR2 YFSETQ. CDR3 sequence: CASSLVVGPLAGGPVWDEQFF. DNA for the CDR3: TGCGCCAGCAGCTTGGTAGTCGGCCCACTAGCGGGAGGGCCGGTCTGGGATGAGCAGTTCTTC.

The chain links TRBV7-2 to TRBJ2-5, with 10 bases matching TRBD2. The trim removed 1 base at V and 3 bases at J, leaving 8 bases unmatched. CDR1 is SGHTA, CDR2 FQGNSA, per germline. The CDR3 has 17 residues. The CDR3 DNA follows: TGTGCCAGCAGCTTAGGAGTGGAGGGACTAGCGAAAGAGACCCAGTACTTC. It is translated as CASSLGVEGLAKETQYF.

The chain carries TRBV15 and TRBJ2-4; D is possibly TRBD1 (6 bases). V was trimmed by 3 bases and J by 1 base, leaving 19 bases between them. This CDR3 is built from 18 residues. Germline assignment: CDR1 LNHNV and CDR2 YYDKDF (reference sequence). The CDR3, as DNA: TGTGCCACCAGCAGTTACAGGGAGTGGGGTCTTGCCAAAAACATTCAGTACTTC. This encodes CATSSYREWGLAKNIQYF. The full variable domain, its missing parts supplied by reference TRBV15 and TRBJ2-4, is DAMVIQNPRYQVTQFGKPVTLSCSQTLNHNVMYWYQQKSSQAPKLLFHYYDKDFNNEADTPDNFQSRRPNTSFCFLDIRSPGLGDTAMYLCATSSYREWGLAKNIQYFGAGTRLSVL.

The chain uses TRBV5-6 and TRBJ1-1; TRBD1 aligns across 9 bases. Per the germline V gene, CDR1 is SGHDT and CDR2 is YYEEEE. J lost 11 bases, V lost 4 bases, and 15 bases had no gene match. There are 15 residues in the CDR3. CDR3: CASSRTPGTGKEAFF. In DNA form, the CDR3 reads TGTGCCAGCAGCAGAACCCCCGGGACAGGGAAAGAGGCTTTCTTT.

The V gene is TRBV5-6, the J gene TRBJ1-5, with TRBD1 matching over 9 bases. Germline V CDR1 and CDR2: SGHDT, YYEEEE. The junction had 4 bases not matched to a gene; V was cut back by 4 bases and J by 2 bases. This CDR3 has 15 residues. The CDR3 DNA reads TGTGCCAGCAGCACTGGGACAGGGCGCAATCAGCCCCAGCATTTT. This encodes CASSTGTGRNQPQHF.

This clone was counted a single time. The genes are TRBV5-8 and TRBJ1-6; no definite D call. V was pared by 4 bases and J by 5 bases, with 16 bases between. Germline CDR1 is SGHTS and CDR2 is YDEGEE. The CDR3 consists of 16 residues. CDR3 in DNA: TGTGCCAGCAGCCCACTTTCGTGGTACCATAATTCACCCCTCCACTTT. It is translated as CASSPLSWYHNSPLHF.

The V gene is TRBV6-5, the J gene TRBJ2-5; 7 bases align to TRBD1. Germline CDR1 and CDR2: MNHEY and SVGAGI. CDR3 length equals 13 residues. The V gene end was trimmed by 7 bases and the J gene end by 2 bases; junction bases not matched to a gene: 4. This chain's CDR3 is CASTAGGQETQYF. The CDR3 nucleotides read TGTGCCAGCACCGCAGGGGGACAAGAGACCCAGTACTTC.

The chain recombines TRBV19 with TRBJ2-5, with 7 bases lining up with TRBD1. J gave up 3 bases and V 6 bases, and 4 bases lay outside the gene matches. The CDR3 sequence is 13 residues long. CDR1 is LNHDA, CDR2 SQIVND, per germline (reference sequence). The CDR3 here is CASSFDREETQYF. CDR3 coding DNA: TGTGCCAGTAGCTTCGACAGGGAAGAGACCCAGTACTTC.

This chain links TRBV3-1 (or the pseudogene TRBV3-2) with TRBJ2-5; 10 positions agree with TRBD1. Per germline, CDR1 LGHDT and CDR2 YNNKEL (reference sequence). The CDR3 has 17 residues. V trimming: 1 base; J trimming: 3 bases; junction bases outside the gene matches: 8. CDR3 loop: CASSQVPGQGVKETQYF. DNA for the CDR3: TGTGCCAGCAGCCAAGTCCCCGGACAGGGGGTTAAAGAGACCCAGTACTTC.

The chain joins TRBV28 to TRBJ2-1; D gene unclear. CDR3 size: 14 residues. V lost 2 bases and J lost 4, with 9 bases in between. Per germline, CDR1 MDHEN and CDR2 SYDVKM. CDR3 loop: CASSLQQIYNEQFF. In nucleotides, the CDR3 is TGTGCCAGCAGTTTACAACAGATTTACAATGAGCAGTTCTTC.

V is TRBV2 and J is TRBJ1-1; no clear D gene. The CDR3 covers 13 residues. V was clipped by 4 bases and J by 5 bases, with 11 bases between them. Germline V gives CDR1 SNHLY, CDR2 FYNNEI. The CDR3 DNA sequence: TGTGCCAGCAGTGCGCAGGTTGAGACTGAAGCTTTCTTT. Protein sequence: CASSAQVETEAFF.

The chain combines TRBV5-1 with TRBJ2-2; 8 nucleotides line up with TRBD2. The CDR3 is 16 residues long. V lost 0 bases and J lost 2; bases outside the gene matches: 3. Germline V gene sequence: CDR1 SGHRS, CDR2 YFSETQ. Here the CDR3 reads CASSLVLAGNTGELFF. The CDR3 coding sequence is TGCGCCAGCAGCTTGGTCCTAGCGGGTAACACCGGGGAGCTGTTTTTT. The whole variable domain, remainder taken from reference TRBV5-1 and TRBJ2-2, is KAGVTQTPRYLIKTRGQQVTLSCSPISGHRSVSWYQQTPGQGLQFLFEYFSETQRNKGNFPGRFSGRQFSNSRSEMNVSTLELGDSALYLCASSLVLAGNTGELFFGEGSRLTVL.

V usage is TRBV7-9 and J usage is TRBJ2-5, with a possible D match to TRBD1 (5 bases). CDR1 SEHNR and CDR2 FQNEAQ come from the germline V gene (reference sequence). V lost 1 base to trimming and J lost 5 bases, with 11 bases between them. The CDR3 sequence is 14 residues long. The CDR3 here is CASSLVGAWETQYF. In DNA form, the CDR3 reads TGTGCCAGCAGCTTAGTAGGGGCCTGGGAGACCCAGTACTTC.

This clone was counted a single time. V and J are TRBV3-1 (or the pseudogene TRBV3-2) and TRBJ2-1; no clear D gene. V lost 0 bases to trimming and J lost 6 bases, with 6 bases between them. The germline CDR1 and CDR2 sequences are LGHDT and YNNKEL (reference sequence). There are 13 residues in the CDR3. CDR3 loop: CASSQERRNEQFF. Written as DNA, the CDR3 is TGTGCCAGCAGCCAAGAGAGGCGCAATGAGCAGTTCTTC.

The chain uses TRBV28 and TRBJ1-1, with TRBD1 as a possible D gene (6 bases). Germline CDR1 is MDHEN and CDR2 is SYDVKM. V was shortened by 10 bases and J by 10 bases, with 19 bases between the two germline ends. CDR3 length: 12 residues. The CDR3 is CATAVYRDIAFF. The DNA of the CDR3 is TGTGCCACCGCAGTTTACCGGGACATAGCTTTCTTT.

V gene TRBV6-5 combines with J gene TRBJ2-7, with D unresolved. The length of the CDR3 is 13 residues. Germline V gene lookup returns CDR1 MNHEY and CDR2 SVGAGI. V lost 2 bases and J 2 bases, leaving 7 bases between the germline ends. CDR3 sequence: CASSYRRAYEQYF. Written as DNA, the CDR3 is TGTGCCAGCAGTTACCGGAGAGCCTACGAGCAGTACTTC.

The rearrangement joins TRBV6-5 to TRBJ1-2; D is unresolved. Trimming removed 6 bases from V and 3 bases from J, with 11 bases in between. CDR1 and CDR2 (germline): MNHEY, SVGAGI. The CDR3 spans 13 residues. Here the CDR3 DNA reads TGTGCCAGCAGAGCTGGGCTCTACTATGGCTACACCTTC. Its protein product is CASRAGLYYGYTF.

The chain couples TRBV15 to TRBJ2-7, with 8 bases identical to TRBD1. The CDR3 consists of 14 residues. The ends lost 3 bases at V and 7 bases at J; junction bases unmatched: 8. The V gene's germline CDR1 is LNHNV and CDR2 YYDKDF (reference sequence). The CDR3 DNA reads as TGTGCCACCAGCAGCACCAGGGGGCGCGATGAGCAGTACTTC. This codes for CATSSTRGRDEQYF.